These T cell receptor beta chains were read from a single sample in a study of cytomegalovirus exposure and HLA in healthy donors. Clones were sequenced by immunoSEQ multiplex PCR, and TCRdb holds only the in-frame ones, with some missing. This table holds roughly 34,000 clones. Sequencing was done on a sample of PBMCs. The source is a middle-aged woman in good health and CMV-seropositive. The CDR3 runs from the conserved cysteine through the conserved F or W. Each record gives: J gene, D gene, V gene, CDR3 protein, CDR3 DNA. D genes are given only for firm matches.

>TRBJ1-6|.|TRBV6-5
CASSYSLGQGRSPLHF
TGTGCCAGCAGTTACTCGCTGGGCCAGGGGCGATCACCCCTCCACTTT
>TRBJ2-4|TRBD1|TRBV7-9
CASSLGKTGGKNIQYF
TGTGCCAGCAGCTTAGGGAAGACAGGGGGCAAAAACATTCAGTACTTC
>TRBJ2-5|.|TRBV7-8
CASSPGLHLQETQYF
TGTGCCAGCAGCCCGGGACTCCACCTCCAAGAGACCCAGTACTTC
>TRBJ1-1|.|TRBV30
CAWSVTQVWTEAFF
TGTGCCTGGAGTGTAACACAGGTGTGGACTGAAGCTTTCTTT
>TRBJ2-7|TRBD2|TRBV18
CASSPSGTSYEQYF
TGTGCCAGCTCACCTTCCGGGACTAGCTACGAGCAGTACTTC
>TRBJ2-2|TRBD1|TRBV29-1
CSVDRDAGELFF
TGCAGCGTGGACAGGGATGCCGGGGAGCTGTTTTTT
>TRBJ2-7|TRBD1|TRBV4-3
CASSHTTGGAYEQYF
TGCGCCAGCAGCCACACGACAGGGGGGGCCTACGAGCAGTACTTC
>TRBJ2-2|TRBD2|TRBV5-5
CASSLFREGRAGELFF
TGTGCCAGCAGCTTGTTCCGGGAGGGCCGGGCCGGGGAGCTGTTTTTT
>TRBJ2-3|TRBD2|TRBV4-2
CASSQGVGGRSSPDTQYF
TGTGCCAGCAGCCAAGGGGTAGGCGGGAGATCATCCCCAGATACGCAGTATTTT
>TRBJ2-4|TRBD2|TRBV15
CATSRDRGTRKSQYF
TGTGCCACCAGCAGAGATAGGGGGACTAGGAAGTCCCAGTACTTC
>TRBJ2-5|TRBD1|TRBV29-1
CSVDGTRGPPETQYF
TGCAGCGTTGATGGGACAAGGGGGCCCCCAGAGACCCAGTACTTC
>TRBJ2-2|TRBD2|TRBV9
CASSVAGLADTGELFF
TGTGCCAGCAGCGTAGCAGGACTAGCGGACACCGGGGAGCTGTTTTTT
>TRBJ2-5|TRBD2|TRBV4-2
CASSQDLPSGIETQYF
TGTGCCAGCAGCCAAGATCTGCCTAGCGGGATAGAGACCCAGTACTTC
>TRBJ2-7|TRBD2|TRBV2
CASRASGSSYEQYF
TGTGCCAGCAGGGCTAGCGGGAGCTCCTACGAGCAGTACTTC
>TRBJ2-7|TRBD1|TRBV5-4
CASSYPTGGRYEQYF
TGTGCCAGCAGCTACCCGACAGGGGGGAGGTACGAGCAGTACTTC
>TRBJ2-3|TRBD2|TRBV4-2
CASSQALAGGTDTQYF
TGTGCCAGCAGCCAGGCCCTAGCGGGAGGCACAGATACGCAGTATTTT
>TRBJ2-1|.|TRBV7-6
CASSPQASEQFF
TGTGCCAGCAGCCCGCAGGCCAGCGAGCAGTTCTTC
>TRBJ2-7|.|TRBV30
CAWSPKANPSYEQYF
TGTGCCTGGAGTCCGAAAGCCAATCCCTCCTACGAGCAGTACTTC
>TRBJ2-7|TRBD1|TRBV5-1
CASSLGNRGSGSEQYF
TGCGCCAGCAGCTTGGGTAACAGGGGAAGTGGGTCCGAGCAGTACTTC
>TRBJ2-1|TRBD1|TRBV5-4
CASSFDRVHDNEQFF
TGTGCCAGCAGCTTCGACAGGGTTCACGACAATGAGCAGTTCTTC
>TRBJ2-2|.|TRBV9
CASSVEVGATGELFF
TGTGCCAGCAGCGTAGAGGTGGGGGCCACCGGGGAGCTGTTTTTT
>TRBJ1-4|.|TRBV7-9
CASSSRQANEKLFF
TGTGCCAGCAGCTCCCGACAAGCTAATGAAAAACTGTTTTTT
>TRBJ2-1|TRBD2|TRBV4-3
CASSPGLAGLEEQFF
TGCGCCAGCAGCCCGGGACTAGCAGGGCTCGAGGAGCAGTTCTTC
>TRBJ1-2|TRBD1|TRBV30
CAWRKTGGVYGYTF
TGTGCCTGGAGGAAGACAGGGGGCGTCTATGGCTACACCTTC
>TRBJ1-2|.|TRBV6-1
CASSWEPGLGGYTF
TGTGCCAGCAGTTGGGAACCAGGGTTGGGGGGCTACACCTTC
>TRBJ2-5|TRBD1|TRBV7-2
CASSLAGTALETQYF
TGTGCCAGCAGCTTAGCCGGGACAGCTCTCGAGACCCAGTACTTC
>TRBJ1-5|.|TRBV19
CASTPSGGEAQHF
TGTGCCAGTACACCCTCCGGGGGTGAGGCCCAGCATTTT
>TRBJ2-7|.|TRBV7-2
CASSLPTEAVREQYF
TGTGCCAGCAGCTTACCGACAGAGGCGGTACGGGAGCAGTACTTC
>TRBJ1-1|TRBD1|TRBV9
CASSVVGGAKAFF
TGTGCCAGCAGCGTAGTAGGGGGCGCGAAAGCTTTCTTT
>TRBJ2-7|TRBD1|TRBV19
CASSATGGLDEQYF
TGTGCCAGTAGTGCCACAGGGGGATTGGACGAGCAGTACTTC
>TRBJ2-1|TRBD2|TRBV29-1
CSVVPSGADNEQFF
TGCAGCGTTGTACCTAGCGGCGCCGACAATGAGCAGTTCTTC